Shown below are 6 T cell receptor beta chains from a single sample sequenced in a study of OX40 agonist ivuxolimab in advanced cancers. Generated by immunoSEQ multiplex PCR, the TCRdb table keeps only in-frame clones and is missing some. The sample holds 55,000 to 75,000 clones, around 90% seen once. The starting material was CD4+ or CD8+ T cells sorted from blood, obtained in a trial of the OX40 agonist ivuxolimab. These receptors were collected from an adult with an advanced solid tumor such as melanoma, head and neck, liver or kidney cancer.

V and J are TRBV28 and TRBJ2-3; 8 bases are a match to TRBD2. V shed 1 base and J 7 bases; nucleotides not matched to a gene: 7. CDR3 length equals 15 residues. Germline V gene sequence: CDR1 MDHEN, CDR2 SYDVKM. The CDR3 here is CASSLSTGGAHTQYF. DNA of the CDR3: TGTGCCAGCAGTTTATCTACGGGGGGGGCACATACGCAGTATTTT.

The chain combines TRBV10-3 with TRBJ1-1; D perhaps matches TRBD1 (5 bases). CDR3 length: 14 residues. Looked up from germline, CDR1 is ENHRY and CDR2 is SYGVKD. The V and J ends lost 6 bases and 0 bases respectively, with 11 bases between them. In nucleotides, the CDR3 is TGTGCCATCAGCTTCCAGGGCATGAACACTGAAGCTTTCTTT. Translating gives CAISFQGMNTEAFF.

This chain uses TRBV10-2 with TRBJ1-1; D possibly corresponds to TRBD1 (6 bases). In germline, CDR1 is WSHSY, CDR2 SAAADI. V dropped 8 bases and J dropped 2 bases, with 9 bases sitting between them. The CDR3 totals 12 residues. For the CDR3, the DNA is TGCGCCAGCGAACAGGGTAACACTGAAGCTTTCTTT. Translation: CASEQGNTEAFF.

The chain joins TRBV18 to TRBJ1-4; D is unresolved. Looked up from germline, CDR1 is KGHSH and CDR2 is LQKENI. CDR3 length: 13 amino acids. Trimming took off 2 bases at V and 7 bases at J, with 8 bases between the two ends. Written as DNA, the CDR3 is TGTGCCAGCTCACCAGGGCAACCTGAAAAACTGTTTTTT. Translating gives CASSPGQPEKLFF.

This clone was observed once. The chain couples TRBV10-3 to TRBJ1-5; D perhaps matches TRBD1 (6 bases). This CDR3 spans 14 amino acids. Germline CDR1 ENHRY, CDR2 SYGVKD. V gave up 4 bases and J gave up 5 bases, with 12 bases separating them. Here the CDR3 reads CAISVGGADQPQHF. The CDR3 coding sequence is TGTGCCATCAGTGTGGGGGGCGCAGATCAGCCCCAGCATTTT.

The V gene is TRBV6-1, the J gene TRBJ2-7; D possibly corresponds to TRBD1 (5 bases). V was trimmed by 4 bases and J by 3 bases, leaving 16 bases between them. This CDR3 comprises 15 residues. The germline V gene has CDR1 MNHNS and CDR2 SASEGT. The CDR3 spells CASSVIVDKDYEQYF. The CDR3 coding sequence is TGTGCCAGCAGTGTAATAGTGGACAAAGACTACGAGCAGTACTTC.